Shown below are 30 T cell receptor beta chains from a single sample sequenced in a study of T cell changes during pregnancy in multiple sclerosis (dated by TCRdb to the late 2010s). To prepare the library, the immunoSEQ multiplex PCR assay was applied. The source is immuneACCESS, and TCRdb retained only in-frame sequences with V and J called. Part of the clones is not carried over; for the studies checked, unresolved V genes explain less than half of this, and the remainder is unexplained. The sample table contains 130,000 or so clones; only one count was recorded for approximately 93% of them. Roughly 6.2% of the sample belongs to the ten largest clones. The sample consisted of peripheral blood, taken before pregnancy. The receptors originated from a female donor with multiple sclerosis, enrolled in a pregnancy study.

The gene calls are TRBV5-1 and TRBJ1-4; 11 bases are a match to TRBD1. CDR3 size: 14 residues. J gave up 10 bases and V 0 bases, and 2 bases lay outside the gene matches. Germline V gene lookup returns CDR1 SGHRS and CDR2 YFSETQ. The CDR3 is CASSLAGTGGKLFF. CDR3 sequence (DNA): TGCGCCAGCAGCTTGGCCGGGACAGGGGGAAAACTGTTTTTT.

The chain links TRBV4-2 to TRBJ2-7, with D perhaps matching TRBD2 (5 bases). There are 14 residues in the CDR3. Trimming cost V 0 bases and J 1 base, with 7 bases left between them. CDR1 is LGHNA, CDR2 YNFKEQ, per germline. The CDR3 sequence is CASSQEGSSYEQYF. The CDR3 DNA reads TGTGCCAGCAGCCAAGAAGGGAGTTCCTACGAGCAGTACTTC.

This clone was counted a few times. V usage is TRBV30 and J usage is TRBJ1-6, with 7 nucleotides matching TRBD1. With V trimmed by 1 base and J by 7 bases, 4 bases remained unmatched. CDR3 length equals 14 residues. CDR1 and CDR2 (germline): GTSNPN, SVGIG (reference sequence). Written as DNA, the CDR3 is TGTGCCTGGAGTGCCTTGACAGGGAATTCACCCCTCCACTTT. Amino acids: CAWSALTGNSPLHF.

This chain links TRBV6-1 with TRBJ2-7; tentative D call: TRBD2 (5 bases). CDR1 and CDR2 from the germline V gene are MNHNS and SASEGT. Trimming left V 4 bases short and J 6 bases short, with 19 bases between. The CDR3 has 15 residues. The CDR3 is CASSGGAKVGREQYF. The CDR3 bases are TGTGCCAGCAGTGGGGGAGCGAAGGTAGGTCGCGAGCAGTACTTC.

The chain links TRBV7-2 to TRBJ1-1; 8 bases align to TRBD1. CDR1 SGHTA and CDR2 FQGNSA come from the germline V gene. The CDR3 contains 16 residues. After removal of 5 bases from V and 1 base from J, the junction contained 9 bases not matched to a gene. CDR3 region: CASSLIGQGGNTEAFF. The CDR3 DNA follows: TGTGCCAGCAGCCTAATAGGACAGGGCGGGAACACTGAAGCTTTCTTT.

This clone was seen only once. The chain links TRBV7-9 to TRBJ2-3, with 14 nucleotides matching TRBD2. CDR1 and CDR2 (germline): SEHNR, FQNEAQ (reference sequence). Losses at the gene ends were 5 bases for V and 3 bases for J; bases not matched to a gene: 4. CDR3 size: 16 residues. DNA for the CDR3: TGTGCCAGCAGCCCGACTAGCGGGGGGGTTACAGATACGCAGTATTTT. This codes for CASSPTSGGVTDTQYF.

V is TRBV4-1 and J is TRBJ1-2, with a possible D match to TRBD1 (5 bases). CDR1 and CDR2 from the germline V gene are MGHRA and YSYEKL. The V and J ends lost 2 bases and 7 bases respectively, with 23 bases between them. The CDR3 covers 17 residues. DNA for the CDR3: TGCGCCAGCAGCCAACACCTGCAGGTCGGAGGGGACGCTGGCTACACCTTC. Its translation: CASSQHLQVGGDAGYTF.

The rearrangement joins TRBV11-1 to TRBJ2-7; tentative D call: TRBD1 (5 bases). Deletions cut 1 base from V and 0 bases from J, with 13 bases between. CDR1 SGHAT and CDR2 FQDESV come from the germline V gene (reference sequence). The CDR3 is 16 residues long. CDR3 loop: CASSLGAGPPSYEQYF. DNA for the CDR3: TGTGCCAGCAGCTTAGGGGCAGGGCCCCCCTCCTACGAGCAGTACTTC.

The chain uses TRBV14 and TRBJ1-2; D might be TRBD1 (6 bases). Trimming pared 1 base from V and 8 bases from J, leaving 14 bases between. This CDR3 spans 14 amino acids. Germline CDR1 reads SGHDN; CDR2 reads FVKESK. The CDR3 DNA is TGTGCCAGCAGCCAAGGAGGCAGGGGAAGAGGCTACACCTTC. As protein: CASSQGGRGRGYTF. Looking up the rest from reference TRBV14 and TRBJ1-2 gives the full variable domain: EAGVTQFPSHSVIEKGQTVTLRCDPISGHDNLYWYRRVMGKEIKFLLHFVKESKQDESGMPNNRFLAERTGGTYSTLKVQPAELEDSGVYFCASSQGGRGRGYTFGSGTRLTVV.

The chain recombines TRBV7-9 with TRBJ2-7, with a tentative D call TRBD2 (6 bases). This CDR3 region has 15 residues. Trimming removed 5 bases at V and 6 bases at J, with 20 bases between. Germline V gene lookup returns CDR1 SEHNR and CDR2 FQNEAQ (reference sequence). The CDR3 here is CASSGGSGPEAEQYF. CDR3 nucleotide sequence: TGTGCCAGCAGCGGGGGTAGCGGCCCAGAGGCCGAGCAGTACTTC.

The rearrangement uses TRBV6-5 and TRBJ1-2, with 8 bases aligning to TRBD1. Trimming at V came to 6 bases and at J to 4 bases, leaving 7 bases not matched to a gene. Germline loops: CDR1 MNHEY, CDR2 SVGAGI. The CDR3 is 14 amino acids. The CDR3 region is CASSLDRAGYGYTF. The CDR3, as DNA: TGTGCCAGCAGCTTGGACAGGGCCGGCTATGGCTACACCTTC.

This clone came up once. The chain combines TRBV11-2 with TRBJ1-4; maybe TRBD1 (5 bases). Trimming left V 5 bases short and J 0 bases short, with 7 bases between. CDR3 length: 14 amino acids. CDR1 is SGHAT and CDR2 is FQNNGV in the germline V gene. DNA for the CDR3: TGTGCCAGCAGCCGGGGGGCAACTAATGAAAAACTGTTTTTT. Encoded protein: CASSRGATNEKLFF.

V and J are TRBV6-5 and TRBJ1-4; 8 bases align to TRBD1. This CDR3 contains 14 residues. From germline, CDR1 is MNHEY and CDR2 SVGAGI. J gave up 5 bases and V 7 bases, and 6 bases lay outside the gene matches. DNA of the CDR3: TGTGCCAGCACCCCGACAGGGGAAAATGAAAAACTGTTTTTT. Amino acid sequence: CASTPTGENEKLFF.

Here the CDR3 reads CASMDGGRGDTQYF. CDR3 coding DNA: TGCGCCAGCATGGACGGCGGGAGGGGAGATACGCAGTATTTT. The chain uses TRBV10-1 and TRBJ2-3; TRBD2 matches at 9 bases. The germline CDR1 and CDR2 sequences are WNHNN and SYGVQD (reference sequence). The V segment lost 7 bases and the J segment 5 bases; nucleotides outside the gene matches: 7. The CDR3 runs to 14 residues.

The chain has TRBV9 and TRBJ2-5; maybe TRBD2 (7 bases). The V gene lost 4 bases and the J gene lost 3 bases, with 16 bases spanning the gap. Germline values: CDR1 SGDLS, CDR2 YYNGEE. The length of the CDR3 is 15 residues. The CDR3 DNA sequence: TGTGCCAGCAGCACCACCGGGGGGCGGGAAGAGACCCAGTACTTC. Translating gives CASSTTGGREETQYF. The complete variable domain, with remaining parts taken from reference TRBV9 and TRBJ2-5, reads DSGVTQTPKHLITATGQRVTLRCSPRSGDLSVYWYQQSLDQGLQFLIQYYNGEERAKGNILERFSAQQFPDLHSELNLSSLELGDSALYFCASSTTGGREETQYFGPGTRLLVL.

The rearrangement joins TRBV27 to TRBJ2-5, with TRBD1 matching 7 bases. Trimming took 3 bases from V and 7 from J; bases not matched to a gene: 5. This CDR3 comprises 13 residues. The V gene's germline CDR1 is MNHEY and CDR2 SMNVEV (reference sequence). CDR3 sequence: CASSLGQRATQYF. Written as DNA, the CDR3 is TGTGCCAGCAGTTTGGGACAGAGAGCGACCCAGTACTTC.

The chain has TRBV6-1 and TRBJ2-1, with D perhaps TRBD2 (6 bases). Trimming took 4 bases from V and 0 from J, leaving 16 bases between them. The CDR3 covers 17 residues. Germline V CDR1 and CDR2: MNHNS, SASEGT. CDR3 protein: CASSAIISGSSYNEQFF. The CDR3 region has the DNA TGTGCCAGCAGTGCAATTATTAGCGGTAGCTCCTACAATGAGCAGTTCTTC.

The gene calls are TRBV28 and TRBJ2-7; 7 positions agree with TRBD1. The CDR3 contains 14 residues. Germline CDR1 is MDHEN and CDR2 is SYDVKM. V dropped 5 bases and J dropped 5; count of bases not matched to a gene: 9. The CDR3 protein is CASSDRARMNEQYF. CDR3 in DNA: TGTGCCAGCAGTGACAGGGCGAGGATGAACGAGCAGTACTTC.

The chain's CDR3 is CASTLSGANVLTF. The CDR3 nucleotides are TGTGCCAGCACCTTATCTGGGGCCAACGTCCTGACTTTC. The chain employs TRBV6-5 and TRBJ2-6; D not certain. CDR3 length: 13 amino acids. With 7 bases removed from V and 1 base from J, the gap between germline ends came to 5 bases. CDR1 and CDR2 from the germline V gene are MNHEY and SVGAGI.

The CDR3 sequence is CASSTQILVPGVGANVLTF. As DNA, the CDR3 is TGTGCCAGCAGCACCCAGATCTTAGTTCCCGGAGTGGGGGCCAACGTCCTGACTTTC. This chain joins TRBV9 and TRBJ2-6; D not resolved. Germline loops: CDR1 SGDLS, CDR2 YYNGEE. Trimming removed 4 bases at V and 4 bases at J, with 24 bases between. CDR3 length: 19 residues.

This chain uses TRBV10-1 with TRBJ2-3, with TRBD2 matching over 8 bases. The germline gives CDR1 WNHNN, CDR2 SYGVQD (reference sequence). V gave up 2 bases and J gave up 0 bases; unmatched junction bases: 10. This CDR3 has 18 residues. CDR3 loop: CASSEGLAGAPSTDTQYF. CDR3 nucleotides: TGCGCCAGCAGTGAGGGGCTAGCGGGCGCACCAAGCACAGATACGCAGTATTTT.

The gene calls are TRBV7-9 and TRBJ1-1; a possible D gene is TRBD1 (5 bases). Deletions cut 11 bases from V and 2 bases from J, with 12 bases between. CDR1 SEHNR and CDR2 FQNEAQ come from the germline V gene (reference sequence). The CDR3 has 12 residues. DNA of the CDR3: TGTGCCGGCCTACAGGTAAACACTGAAGCTTTCTTT. It specifies CAGLQVNTEAFF.

The J gene is TRBJ2-7, the V gene TRBV7-9; D unclear. This CDR3 is 16 amino acids long. Trimming removed 2 bases at V and 0 bases at J, with 14 bases between. Germline CDR1 and CDR2: SEHNR and FQNEAQ (reference sequence). CDR3 in amino acids: CASSLPVYANSYEQYF. In DNA, the CDR3 is TGTGCCAGCAGCTTACCCGTCTATGCTAACTCCTACGAGCAGTACTTC. Looking up the rest from reference TRBV7-9 and TRBJ2-7 gives the full variable domain: DTGVSQNPRHKITKRGQNVTFRCDPISEHNRLYWYRQTLGQGPEFLTYFQNEAQLEKSRLLSDRFSAERPKGSFSTLEIQRTEQGDSAMYLCASSLPVYANSYEQYFGPGTRLTVT.

This CDR3 reads CASRFDGLSEAFF. For the CDR3, the DNA is TGTGCCAGCAGATTCGACGGACTGTCTGAAGCTTTCTTT. The chain combines TRBV7-3 with TRBJ1-1; D ambiguous. The CDR3 sequence is 13 residues long. The V end was cut by 6 bases, the J end by 6 bases, with 14 bases between. In germline, CDR1 is SGHTA, CDR2 FQGTGA.

The chain is built from TRBV7-9 and TRBJ1-2, with no clear D. The germline V gene encodes CDR1 SEHNR and CDR2 FQNEAQ (reference sequence). The CDR3 extends over 13 amino acids. The V end lost 4 bases, the J end lost 4 bases, and 10 bases lay between the germline ends. The CDR3 DNA is TGTGCCAGCAGCTCTATCGAGAGCTATGGCTACACCTTC. Protein product: CASSSIESYGYTF. The entire variable domain, with the rest obtained from reference TRBV7-9 and TRBJ1-2, is as follows: DTGVSQNPRHKITKRGQNVTFRCDPISEHNRLYWYRQTLGQGPEFLTYFQNEAQLEKSRLLSDRFSAERPKGSFSTLEIQRTEQGDSAMYLCASSSIESYGYTFGSGTRLTVV.

The chain combines TRBV7-9 with TRBJ2-5; 9 bases agree with TRBD2. CDR1 and CDR2 (germline): SEHNR, FQNEAQ (reference sequence). The CDR3 spans 15 residues. J gave up 5 bases and V 2 bases, and 6 bases lay outside the gene matches. The DNA for the CDR3 is TGTGCCAGCAGCTTATACGGGCGGGGGGGTGAGACCCAGTACTTC. The encoded protein is CASSLYGRGGETQYF. Full variable domain (remainder filled in from reference TRBV7-9 and TRBJ2-5): DTGVSQNPRHKITKRGQNVTFRCDPISEHNRLYWYRQTLGQGPEFLTYFQNEAQLEKSRLLSDRFSAERPKGSFSTLEIQRTEQGDSAMYLCASSLYGRGGETQYFGPGTRLLVL.

J is TRBJ2-7 and V is TRBV5-6, with TRBD2 matching 11 bases. The V gene end was trimmed by 4 bases and the J gene end by 4 bases; junction bases not matched to a gene: 4. Germline V lookup: CDR1 SGHDT, CDR2 YYEEEE. This CDR3 has 14 residues. The CDR3 DNA reads as TGTGCCAGCAGCGAACTAGCGGGAGCTTACGAGCAGTACTTC. Residues: CASSELAGAYEQYF.

This clone was counted between two and nine times. The chain combines TRBV2 with TRBJ2-7, with a possible D match to TRBD2 (6 bases). The ends were cut back, 8 bases at V and 2 bases at J, with 13 bases in the middle. Germline CDR1 reads SNHLY; CDR2 reads FYNNEI. The CDR3 is 13 amino acids. CDR3 loop: CASRESRPYEQYF. The CDR3 bases are TGTGCCAGCCGGGAGTCCCGTCCCTACGAGCAGTACTTC.

The V and J genes are TRBV7-4 and TRBJ2-1; 12 positions agree with TRBD2. There are 19 residues in the CDR3. J gave up 4 bases and V 5 bases, and 15 bases lay outside the gene matches. CDR1 and CDR2 from the germline V gene are SGHVT and SQSDAQ. CDR3 nucleotides: TGTGCCAGCAGCACTAGACTAGCGGGAGACGCCCTTTCATACAATGAGCAGTTCTTC. Its translation is CASSTRLAGDALSYNEQFF.

V and J are TRBV27 and TRBJ2-3; D is possibly TRBD1 (6 bases). From germline, CDR1 is MNHEY and CDR2 SMNVEV (reference sequence). With 5 bases removed from V and 2 bases from J, the gap between germline ends came to 20 bases. This CDR3 region has 17 residues. CDR3 nucleotide sequence: TGTGCCAGCAGTAACCAACAGGGCACGACTTTCACAGATACGCAGTATTTT. Protein: CASSNQQGTTFTDTQYF.